The 23 T cell receptor beta chains below were found in one sample sequenced in a study of OX40 agonist ivuxolimab in advanced cancers. The protocol was immunoSEQ multiplex PCR, while the TCRdb copy is restricted to in-frame clones and leaves out a portion. Of roughly 48,000 clones in the sample, roughly 89% were seen once. The input for sequencing was CD4+ or CD8+ T cells sorted from blood, taken in a trial of the OX40 agonist ivuxolimab. These receptors were taken from an adult with an advanced solid tumor such as melanoma, head and neck, liver or kidney cancer.

The V gene is TRBV7-2, the J gene TRBJ2-7; unclear D gene. Germline V CDR1 and CDR2: SGHTA, FQGNSA. V lost 3 bases, J lost 1 base, and 10 bases lay in between. This CDR3 is 14 amino acids long. CDR3 coding DNA: TGTGCCAGCAGCTTCTTCCCCGATTCCTACGAGCAGTACTTC. Its translation: CASSFFPDSYEQYF.

The chain uses TRBV6-1 and TRBJ2-7, with 8 bases matching TRBD1. The CDR3 consists of 16 residues. Germline CDR1 MNHNS, CDR2 SASEGT. Unmatched junction bases numbered 12, after V lost 2 bases and J lost 6 bases. The CDR3 loop reads CASSESVAGGLTEQYF. The CDR3 DNA reads as TGTGCCAGCAGTGAATCAGTGGCAGGGGGCCTGACCGAGCAGTACTTC.

The chain links TRBV4-3 to TRBJ1-2; possibly TRBD1 for D (5 bases). This CDR3 spans 15 amino acids. Germline CDR1 is LGHNA and CDR2 is YSLEER. Trimming took off 3 bases at V and 4 bases at J, with 15 bases between the two ends. CDR3 amino acids: CASSHHSKGTYGYTF. In nucleotides, the CDR3 is TGCGCCAGCAGCCATCACAGCAAGGGGACCTATGGCTACACCTTC.

The chain links TRBV2 to TRBJ2-1, with 8 positions matching TRBD1. Germline V gene data show CDR1 as SNHLY and CDR2 as FYNNEI. V gave up 7 bases and J gave up 5 bases; unmatched junction bases: 13. There are 16 residues in the CDR3. The CDR3: CASKGIQGVGNNEQFF. The CDR3 nucleotides are TGTGCCAGCAAGGGGATACAGGGGGTGGGAAACAATGAGCAGTTCTTC.

The V gene is TRBV4-2, the J gene TRBJ2-7; TRBD2 might be the D (5 bases). Trimming cost V 0 bases and J 1 base, with 13 bases left between them. This CDR3 spans 16 amino acids. The germline CDR1 and CDR2 sequences are LGHNA and YNFKEQ. The CDR3 sequence: CASSQESGGVSYEQYF. CDR3 nucleotides: TGTGCCAGCAGCCAAGAATCCGGAGGAGTGTCCTACGAGCAGTACTTC.

This chain connects TRBV7-6 to TRBJ1-4; TRBD1 matches 7 bases. Germline values: CDR1 SGHVS, CDR2 FNYEAQ. This CDR3 is 15 amino acids long. V shed 4 bases, J shed 3 bases, and the junction held 5 bases outside the gene matches. CDR3 sequence reads: CASSSQGVANEKLFF. The CDR3, as DNA: TGTGCCAGCAGCTCCCAGGGGGTGGCTAATGAAAAACTGTTTTTT.

The chain links TRBV28 to TRBJ2-7; tentatively, D is TRBD1 (6 bases). V lost 6 bases to trimming and J lost 3 bases, with 9 bases between them. The CDR3 is made up of 12 amino acids. Germline lookup yields CDR1 MDHEN and CDR2 SYDVKM. CDR3 coding DNA: TGTGCCAGCAGCCAAGGGGGCTACGAGCAGTACTTC. Its translation: CASSQGGYEQYF.

This sequence joins TRBV27 and TRBJ2-7; D unresolved. The germline V gene encodes CDR1 MNHEY and CDR2 SMNVEV (reference sequence). The V end lost 6 bases, the J end lost 6 bases, and 9 bases lay between the germline ends. The CDR3 length is 11 residues. This CDR3 reads CASSSDGEQYF. CDR3 in DNA: TGTGCCAGCAGCTCGGATGGCGAGCAGTACTTC.

The chain has TRBV7-7 and TRBJ2-2, with TRBD2 as a possible D gene (6 bases). V was cut by 2 bases and J by 0 bases, with 10 bases left in between. The CDR3 consists of 16 residues. Germline assignment: CDR1 SSHAT and CDR2 FNYEAQ (reference sequence). The CDR3 coding sequence is TGTGCCAGCAGCTTATTTAGCGGCACGAACACCGGGGAGCTGTTTTTT. As protein: CASSLFSGTNTGELFF.

The chain has TRBV10-1 and TRBJ1-1, with 7 bases that match TRBD1. V shed 0 bases and J 2 bases; nucleotides not matched to a gene: 6. Germline CDR1 WNHNN, CDR2 SYGVQD (reference sequence). The CDR3 spans 16 residues. This CDR3 is CASSESGGGLNTEAFF. CDR3 nucleotide sequence: TGCGCCAGCAGTGAGTCAGGGGGCGGATTAAACACTGAAGCTTTCTTT.

The chain links TRBV27 to TRBJ2-3; the match to TRBD1 covers 7 bases. The germline gives CDR1 MNHEY, CDR2 SMNVEV (reference sequence). Trimming cost V 0 bases and J 4 bases; bases outside gene matches: 4. This CDR3 has 15 residues. Here the CDR3 DNA reads TGTGCCAGCAGTTTATCAAGGGGGCGCGCAGATACGCAGTATTTT. Protein sequence: CASSLSRGRADTQYF.

The chain uses TRBV10-3 and TRBJ1-1; no definite D call. In germline, CDR1 is ENHRY, CDR2 SYGVKD. Trimming removed 4 bases at V and 0 bases at J, with 12 bases between. This CDR3 spans 15 amino acids. The CDR3 DNA is TGTGCCATCAGTGGACTGGACGGAATGAACACTGAAGCTTTCTTT. Its translation: CAISGLDGMNTEAFF.

V usage is TRBV6-1 and J usage is TRBJ1-1; the D gene is possibly TRBD1 (5 bases). V was clipped by 1 base and J by 0 bases, with 9 bases between them. The CDR3 is 15 amino acids. Germline assignment: CDR1 MNHNS and CDR2 SASEGT. For the CDR3, the DNA is TGTGCCAGCAGTGAAGACAGGACCATGAACACTGAAGCTTTCTTT. It yields the protein CASSEDRTMNTEAFF.

This sequence joins TRBV30 and TRBJ2-7; no firm D call. The CDR3 sequence is 11 residues long. V lost 0 bases, J lost 2 bases, and 2 bases lay in between. Germline V lookup: CDR1 GTSNPN, CDR2 SVGIG (reference sequence). The CDR3 nucleotides read TGTGCCTGGAGTGTAGCCTACGAGCAGTACTTC. This sequence encodes CAWSVAYEQYF.

The chain recombines TRBV7-9 with TRBJ2-7; 9 bases match TRBD1. Germline CDR1 is SEHNR and CDR2 is FQNEAQ (reference sequence). This CDR3 has 16 amino acids. J gave up 2 bases and V 5 bases, and 10 bases lay outside the gene matches. CDR3 nucleotides: TGTGCCAGCAGCCAAGGGGGGACAGGGCCCACCTACGAGCAGTACTTC. Protein product: CASSQGGTGPTYEQYF.

The rearrangement uses TRBV25-1 and TRBJ2-3, with D unresolved. Germline CDR1 is MGHDK and CDR2 is SYGVNS. The CDR3 is made up of 13 amino acids. Trimming cost V 0 bases and J 3 bases, with 4 bases left between them. This CDR3 is CASSEYGTDTQYF. The CDR3 DNA sequence: TGTGCCAGCAGTGAATACGGGACAGATACGCAGTATTTT.

This clone is a singleton in its sample. J is TRBJ2-3 and V is TRBV5-1; D gene uncertain. The CDR3 extends over 12 amino acids. V lost 1 base to trimming and J lost 4 bases, with 4 bases between them. Germline CDR1 reads SGHRS; CDR2 reads YFSETQ. In DNA form, the CDR3 reads TGCGCCAGCAGCTTGTTCCCAGATACGCAGTATTTT. Its protein is CASSLFPDTQYF.

This clone turned up a few times. The chain employs TRBV10-2 and TRBJ1-1; D possibly corresponds to TRBD1 (6 bases). Trimming shortened V by 6 bases and J by 4 bases, and 6 bases separated the two germline ends. The CDR3 has 11 amino acids. Per germline, CDR1 WSHSY and CDR2 SAAADI. The chain's CDR3 is CASRDSTEAFF. CDR3 nucleotides: TGCGCCAGCAGGGACAGCACTGAAGCTTTCTTT.

The rearrangement joins TRBV9 to TRBJ2-5; TRBD2 might be the D (7 bases). Trimming left V 1 base short and J 1 base short, with 11 bases between. The length of the CDR3 is 15 residues. Germline CDR1 SGDLS, CDR2 YYNGEE. The CDR3 DNA reads TGTGCCAGCAGCGTAACCGGGGGGCCCCAAGAGACCCAGTACTTC. Translation: CASSVTGGPQETQYF.

The gene calls are TRBV5-6 and TRBJ2-7; TRBD2 aligns across 10 bases. The CDR3 is 14 amino acids. With V trimmed by 4 bases and J by 4 bases, 5 bases remained unmatched. Germline V gene sequence: CDR1 SGHDT, CDR2 YYEEEE. CDR3 nucleotides: TGTGCCAGCAGCCCCGGACTAGCGGTTTACGAGCAGTACTTC. Protein sequence: CASSPGLAVYEQYF.

J is TRBJ2-4 and V is TRBV28; 7 nucleotides agree with TRBD1. CDR1 MDHEN and CDR2 SYDVKM come from the germline V gene. The junction had 8 bases not matched to a gene; V was cut back by 5 bases and J by 4 bases. The CDR3 has 15 amino acids. CDR3 amino acids: CASSLAGTEKNIQYF. In DNA, the CDR3 is TGTGCCAGCAGTCTGGCCGGGACAGAGAAAAACATTCAGTACTTC.

The chain joins TRBV9 to TRBJ2-3, with D perhaps TRBD1 (6 bases). This CDR3 has 15 amino acids. V was pared by 3 bases and J by 2 bases, with 13 bases between. Germline CDR1 reads SGDLS; CDR2 reads YYNGEE. The CDR3 DNA sequence: TGTGCCAGCAGCGCACAGGGAACTCTCACAGATACGCAGTATTTT. This codes for CASSAQGTLTDTQYF.

This clone was seen just once. This chain joins TRBV29-1 and TRBJ2-3, with D perhaps matching TRBD1 (5 bases). The CDR3 runs to 14 residues. With 2 bases removed from V and 4 bases from J, the gap between germline ends came to 13 bases. The V gene's germline CDR1 is SQVTM and CDR2 ANQGSEA. The CDR3 nucleotides read TGCAGCGTTGAATCAGGGAAGGTCGCAGATACGCAGTATTTT. It codes for CSVESGKVADTQYF.